The source of this TCR beta chain is a study of regulatory T cells in long-lasting Graves disease. Study results and caveats: TRBV28, TRBJ1-2 and TRBJ2-5 were favored in persistent disease.

Arm-PCR with iRepertoire HTBI primers amplified the CDR3 regions for these TCR beta libraries. TCRdb reprocessed the multiplex PCR reads with MiXCR, giving one entry per CDR3 protein. The sample carries about 540,000 distinct CDR3 sequences, around an eighth recorded once. This clonotype was counted at least ten times. The antigen is not known. Described time point: newly diagnosed GD, antithyroid drugs for less than 3 months. There was RNA extracted from PBMCs, and the TCR library was made from it. Germline V gene data show CDR1 as SQVTM and CDR2 as ANQGSEA. The CDR3 extends over 14 amino acids. Trimming shortened V by 0 bases and J by 4 bases, and 10 bases separated the two germline ends. The same data also contributed to another study, on T cells in Graves' hyperthyroidism and ophthalmopathy. That report adds: A 13 V-J model separated ophthalmopathy from stable hyperthyroidism. Before onset, ophthalmopathy was predicted by the model a median roughly 6.8 months earlier.

Sequenced material: peripheral blood mononuclear cells (PBMCs), taken at new diagnosis, from a patient treated with antithyroid drugs. This sequence originates from a man aged 30 to 45 with Graves disease. This rearrangement joins TRBV29-1 to TRBJ2-1; TRBD1 might be the D (5 bases). As DNA, the CDR3 is TGCAGCGTTGAAGATGGGCAGGGTTACAATGAGCAGTTCTTC. Its protein is CSVEDGQGYNEQFF.